This T cell receptor beta chain was identified during a study of lymphopenia after photon versus proton radiotherapy. The study's findings and limits: Post-nadir TCR diversity decline inversely tracked overall survival among those who died. Post-nadir diversity loss with photons came from oligoclonal expansion, particularly CD8+ Temra cells. Authors raise, but do not show, better survival with proton therapy.

This clone was seen just once. Its target is not known. CDR1 is SGHTA, CDR2 FQGTGA, per germline. There are 13 residues in the CDR3. Between the trimmed V and J ends, which lost 2 bases and 1 base, there was a span of 5 bases. TCRdb's copy holds only in-frame clones and misses some; the assay was immunoSEQ multiplex PCR. This table holds 160,000 or so clones, roughly nine tenths found once. The chain has TRBV7-3 and TRBJ1-1; unclear D gene. The TCR was taken from a man aged 45-65 years with gastric cancer. Sample: peripheral blood, taken from a patient treated with photon-based radiotherapy. The CDR3 DNA sequence: TGTGCCAGCAGCTTAGGCCGGAACACTGAAGCTTTCTTT. Encoded protein: CASSLGRNTEAFF.